The 7 T cell receptor beta chains below all came from one sample that was sequenced in a study of OX40 agonist ivuxolimab in advanced cancers. Clones were sequenced by immunoSEQ multiplex PCR, and TCRdb holds only the in-frame ones, with some missing. The data hold approximately 27,000 clones, with about 79% observed a single time. The source was CD4+ or CD8+ T cells sorted from blood, collected in a trial of the OX40 agonist ivuxolimab. These receptors all come from an adult with an advanced solid tumor such as melanoma, head and neck, liver or kidney cancer.

The chain uses TRBV29-1 and TRBJ1-2; D not resolved. The CDR3 spans 13 residues. Germline V gene lookup returns CDR1 SQVTM and CDR2 ANQGSEA. V lost 6 bases and J lost 0, with 11 bases in between. The chain's CDR3 is CSVRSPSNYGYTF. The CDR3, as DNA: TGCAGCGTCCGTAGTCCTTCTAACTATGGCTACACCTTC.

This clone was counted a single time. The chain links TRBV7-9 to TRBJ2-7; D not resolved. Germline lookup yields CDR1 SEHNR and CDR2 FQNEAQ (reference sequence). Trimming removed 1 base from V and 5 bases from J, with 6 bases in between. There are 12 residues in the CDR3. The CDR3 bases are TGTGCCAGCAGCTTAGGGGCCAACGAGCAGTACTTC. Its translation: CASSLGANEQYF.

The J gene is TRBJ2-3, the V gene TRBV6-1; 14 bases align to TRBD2. The junction had 5 bases not matched to a gene; V was cut back by 4 bases and J by 2 bases. CDR1 MNHNS and CDR2 SASEGT come from the germline V gene. CDR3 length equals 17 residues. Here the CDR3 reads CASSGTSGGPLTDTQYF. CDR3 nucleotides: TGTGCCAGCAGTGGGACTAGCGGGGGGCCTCTCACAGATACGCAGTATTTT.

The rearrangement uses TRBV7-9 and TRBJ2-6; maybe TRBD1 (5 bases). Germline CDR1 and CDR2: SEHNR and FQNEAQ (reference sequence). The CDR3 consists of 18 residues. The germline V and J ends were trimmed by 4 bases and 0 bases, with 16 bases remaining between them. The CDR3 is CASSSLDSDLSGANVLTF. In DNA form, the CDR3 reads TGTGCCAGCAGCTCCTTAGACAGCGACCTCTCTGGGGCCAACGTCCTGACTTTC.

The chain is built from TRBV10-3 and TRBJ2-3, with no clear D. Germline loops: CDR1 ENHRY, CDR2 SYGVKD. V dropped 3 bases and J dropped 6 bases, with 10 bases sitting between them. This CDR3 is built from 13 residues. CDR3 DNA: TGTGCCATCAGTGACAGTCTCAGGGATACGCAGTATTTT. It specifies CAISDSLRDTQYF.

This chain connects TRBV30 to TRBJ1-1; D not resolved. The CDR3 runs to 12 residues. The germline gives CDR1 GTSNPN, CDR2 SVGIG (reference sequence). V was clipped by 8 bases and J by 1 base, with 11 bases between them. CDR3 sequence (DNA): TGTGCCAGAGAAAGAAGGAACACTGAAGCTTTCTTT. This codes for CARERRNTEAFF.

V usage is TRBV27 and J usage is TRBJ1-2, with D hard to call. Germline-derived CDR1 and CDR2 are MNHEY and SMNVEV (reference sequence). This CDR3 is built from 13 residues. Trimming removed 1 base at V and 6 bases at J, with 9 bases between. The CDR3 here is CASSLLGLNGYTF. As DNA, the CDR3 is TGTGCCAGCAGTTTATTAGGCTTAAATGGCTACACCTTC.